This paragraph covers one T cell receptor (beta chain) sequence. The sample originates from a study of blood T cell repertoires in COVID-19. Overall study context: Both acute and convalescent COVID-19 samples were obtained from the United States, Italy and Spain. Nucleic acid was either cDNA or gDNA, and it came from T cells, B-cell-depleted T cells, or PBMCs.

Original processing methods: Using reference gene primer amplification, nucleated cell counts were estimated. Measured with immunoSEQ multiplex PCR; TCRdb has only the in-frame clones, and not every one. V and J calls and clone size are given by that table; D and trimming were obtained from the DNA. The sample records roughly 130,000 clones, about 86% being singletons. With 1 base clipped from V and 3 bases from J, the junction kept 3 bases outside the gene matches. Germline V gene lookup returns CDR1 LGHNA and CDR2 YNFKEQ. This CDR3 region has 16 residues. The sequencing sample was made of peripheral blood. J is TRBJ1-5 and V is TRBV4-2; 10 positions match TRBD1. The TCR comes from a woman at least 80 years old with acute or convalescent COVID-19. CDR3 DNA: TGTGCCAGCAGCCAAGCCGGGACAGGGGTCAATCAGCCCCAGCATTTT. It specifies CASSQAGTGVNQPQHF.